This T cell receptor beta chain came from a study of neurological immune-mediated disorders. Unsorted libraries were derived from 2 million PBMCs stored at -80 C. Study-wide results and caveats: Healthy controls had more TCR clonal expansion than multiple sclerosis, which showed the least, whereas HTLV-1-associated myelopathy showed the most.

V was trimmed by 1 base and J by 3 bases, leaving 11 bases between them. Per germline, CDR1 DFQATT and CDR2 SNEGSKA (reference sequence). This CDR3 has 14 residues. This clonotype was observed at least ten times. What it recognizes is unknown. Synthesis of cDNA was accomplished via 5'RACE employing 10-nucleotide random UMIs. Over 200 million TCR-beta sequences from 15-18 subjects were obtained in each sequencing run. Each CDR3 protein is one row after TCRdb ran MiXCR on the 5' RACE reads. The table has 120,000 or so distinct CDR3 sequences, around 3% seen once; the top ten hold roughly 1.3%. Source material: PBMCs. This chain joins TRBV20-1 and TRBJ2-3; D not resolved. The receptor was derived from a woman between 25 and 40 years old with multiple sclerosis. The CDR3 loop reads CSARGAGSTDTQYF. For the CDR3, the DNA is TGCAGTGCTAGAGGAGCCGGATCGACAGATACGCAGTATTTT.